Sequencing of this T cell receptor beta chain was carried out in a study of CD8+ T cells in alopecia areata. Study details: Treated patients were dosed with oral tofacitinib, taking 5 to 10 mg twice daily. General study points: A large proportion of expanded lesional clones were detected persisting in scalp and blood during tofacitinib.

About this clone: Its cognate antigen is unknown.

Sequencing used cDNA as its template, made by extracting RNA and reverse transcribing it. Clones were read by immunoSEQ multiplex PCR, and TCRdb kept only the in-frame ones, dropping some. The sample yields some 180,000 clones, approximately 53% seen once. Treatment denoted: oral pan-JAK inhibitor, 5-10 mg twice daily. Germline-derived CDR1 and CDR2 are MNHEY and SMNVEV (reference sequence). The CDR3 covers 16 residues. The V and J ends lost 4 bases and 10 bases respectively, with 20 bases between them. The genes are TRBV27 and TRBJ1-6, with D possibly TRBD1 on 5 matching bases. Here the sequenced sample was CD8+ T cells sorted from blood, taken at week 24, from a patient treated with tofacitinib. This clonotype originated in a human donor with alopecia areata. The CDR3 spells CASSYSVGEAASPLHF. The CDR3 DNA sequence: TGTGCCAGCAGTTACTCCGTGGGGGAGGCTGCCTCACCCCTCCACTTT.